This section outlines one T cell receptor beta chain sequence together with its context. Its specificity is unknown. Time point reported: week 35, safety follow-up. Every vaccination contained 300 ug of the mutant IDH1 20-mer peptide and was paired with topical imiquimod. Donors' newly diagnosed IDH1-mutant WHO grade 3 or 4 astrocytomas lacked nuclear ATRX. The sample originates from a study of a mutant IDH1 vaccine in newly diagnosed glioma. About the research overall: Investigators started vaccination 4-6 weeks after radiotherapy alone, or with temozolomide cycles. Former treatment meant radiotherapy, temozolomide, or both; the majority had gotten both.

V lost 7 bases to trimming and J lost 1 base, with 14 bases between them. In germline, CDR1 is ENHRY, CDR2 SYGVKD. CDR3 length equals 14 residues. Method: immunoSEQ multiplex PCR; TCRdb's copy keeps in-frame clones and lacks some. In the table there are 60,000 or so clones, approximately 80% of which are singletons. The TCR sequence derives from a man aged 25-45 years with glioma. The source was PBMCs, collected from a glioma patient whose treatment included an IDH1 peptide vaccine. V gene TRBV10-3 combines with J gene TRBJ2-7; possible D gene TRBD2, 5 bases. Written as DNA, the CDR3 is TGTGCCATCACTCGGGGAGTTACGTCCTACGAGCAGTACTTC. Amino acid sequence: CAITRGVTSYEQYF.